This T cell receptor (beta chain) was documented in a study of T cell repertoires in cytomegalovirus infection. Study information: In public TCR beta signatures, there were indications of both CMV infection and matching HLA type.

TCRdb re-called the reads with MiXCR, one entry per CDR3 protein. The table includes roughly 170,000 distinct CDR3 sequences, roughly 20% detected once. Overall study findings and caveats: Cumulative public TCR beta family frequency identified CMV carriers with the relevant HLA.

On this clonotype itself: Its antigen is undetermined.

The ends lost 4 bases at V and 3 bases at J; junction bases unmatched: 15. This CDR3 comprises 18 residues. Germline CDR1 and CDR2: MNHEY and SMNVEV (reference sequence). This receptor was identified in a human donor in good health (CMV status not recorded). Some clones in this sample may be carry-over from other donors' samples. V and J are TRBV27 and TRBJ1-5, with TRBD1 identical over 7 bases. Here the sequenced sample was CD8+ T cells from cultured PBMCs, taken from culture after CMV antigen stimulation. This CDR3 is CASSYRDSTLNANQPQHF. As DNA, the CDR3 is TGTGCCAGCAGTTACCGGGACAGCACCCTCAATGCCAATCAGCCCCAGCATTTT.